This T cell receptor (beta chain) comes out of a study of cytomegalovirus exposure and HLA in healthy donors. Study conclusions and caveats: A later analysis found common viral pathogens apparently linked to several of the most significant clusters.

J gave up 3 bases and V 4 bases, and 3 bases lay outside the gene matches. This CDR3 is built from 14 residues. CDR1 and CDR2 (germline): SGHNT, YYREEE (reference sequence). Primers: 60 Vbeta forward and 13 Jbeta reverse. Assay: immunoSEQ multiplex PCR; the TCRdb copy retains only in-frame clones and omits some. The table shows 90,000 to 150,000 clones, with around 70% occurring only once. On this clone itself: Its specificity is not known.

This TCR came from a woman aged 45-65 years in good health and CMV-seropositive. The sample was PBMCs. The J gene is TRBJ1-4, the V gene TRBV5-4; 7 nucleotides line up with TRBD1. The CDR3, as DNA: TGTGCCAGCAGCATGACAGGGCCTAATGAAAAACTGTTTTTT. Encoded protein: CASSMTGPNEKLFF. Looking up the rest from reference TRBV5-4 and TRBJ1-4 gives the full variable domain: ETGVTQSPTHLIKTRGQQVTLRCSSQSGHNTVSWYQQALGQGPQFIFQYYREEENGRGNFPPRFSGLQFPNYSSELNVNALELDDSALYLCASSMTGPNEKLFFGSGTQLSVL.